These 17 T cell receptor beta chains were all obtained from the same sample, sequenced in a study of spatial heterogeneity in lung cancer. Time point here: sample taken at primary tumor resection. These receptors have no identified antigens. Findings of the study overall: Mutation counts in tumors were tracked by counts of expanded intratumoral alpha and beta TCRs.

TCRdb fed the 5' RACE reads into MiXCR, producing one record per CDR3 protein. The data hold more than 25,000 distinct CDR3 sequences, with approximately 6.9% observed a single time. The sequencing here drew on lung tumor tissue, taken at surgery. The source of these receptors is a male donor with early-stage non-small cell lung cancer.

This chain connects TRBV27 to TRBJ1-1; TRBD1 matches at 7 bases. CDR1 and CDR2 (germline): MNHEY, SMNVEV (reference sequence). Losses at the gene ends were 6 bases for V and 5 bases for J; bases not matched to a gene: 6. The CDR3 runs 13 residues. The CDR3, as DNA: TGTGCCAGCAGGTGGACAGGTGGGACTGAAGCTTTCTTT. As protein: CASRWTGGTEAFF.

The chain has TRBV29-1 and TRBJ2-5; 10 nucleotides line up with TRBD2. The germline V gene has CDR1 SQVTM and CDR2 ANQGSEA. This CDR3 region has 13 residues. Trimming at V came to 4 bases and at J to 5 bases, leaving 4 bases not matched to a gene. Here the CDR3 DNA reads TGCAGCGTTGGAGCGGGGGGGCCGGAGACCCAGTACTTC. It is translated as CSVGAGGPETQYF.

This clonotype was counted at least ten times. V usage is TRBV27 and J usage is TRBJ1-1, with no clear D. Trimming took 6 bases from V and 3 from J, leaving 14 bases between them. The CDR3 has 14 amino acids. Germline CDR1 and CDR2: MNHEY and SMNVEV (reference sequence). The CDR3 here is CASREFPAYTEAFF. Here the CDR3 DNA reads TGTGCCAGCAGGGAGTTTCCGGCGTACACTGAAGCTTTCTTT.

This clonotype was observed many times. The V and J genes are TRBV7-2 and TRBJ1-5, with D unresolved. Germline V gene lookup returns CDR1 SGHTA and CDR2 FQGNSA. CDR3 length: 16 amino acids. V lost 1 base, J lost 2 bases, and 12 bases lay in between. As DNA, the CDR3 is TGTGCCAGCAGCTTAGAAGGGAGATTGGGCAATCAGCCCCAGCATTTT. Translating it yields CASSLEGRLGNQPQHF.

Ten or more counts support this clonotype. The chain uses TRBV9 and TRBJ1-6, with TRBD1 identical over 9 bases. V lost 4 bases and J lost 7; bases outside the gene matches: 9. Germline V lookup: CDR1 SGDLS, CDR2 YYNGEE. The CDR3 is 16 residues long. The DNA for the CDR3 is TGTGCCAGCAGCAATACAGCCGGGACAGGGAATTCACCCCTCCACTTT. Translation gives CASSNTAGTGNSPLHF.

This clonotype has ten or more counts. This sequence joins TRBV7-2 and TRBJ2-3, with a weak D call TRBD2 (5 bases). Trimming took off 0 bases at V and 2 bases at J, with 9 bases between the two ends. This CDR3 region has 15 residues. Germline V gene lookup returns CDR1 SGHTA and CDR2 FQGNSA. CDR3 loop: CASSLAGEPTDTQYF. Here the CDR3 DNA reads TGTGCCAGCAGCTTAGCCGGGGAGCCCACAGATACGCAGTATTTT.

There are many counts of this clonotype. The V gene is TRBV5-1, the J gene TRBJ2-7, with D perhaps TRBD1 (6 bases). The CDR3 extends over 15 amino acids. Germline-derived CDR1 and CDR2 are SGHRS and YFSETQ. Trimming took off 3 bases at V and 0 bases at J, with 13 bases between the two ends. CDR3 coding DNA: TGCGCCAGCAGCTGGTGGACAGAAGTCTCCTACGAGCAGTACTTC. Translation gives CASSWWTEVSYEQYF.

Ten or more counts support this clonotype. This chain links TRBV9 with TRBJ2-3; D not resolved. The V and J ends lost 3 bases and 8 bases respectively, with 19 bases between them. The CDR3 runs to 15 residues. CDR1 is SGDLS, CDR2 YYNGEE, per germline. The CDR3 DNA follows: TGTGCCAGCAGCGCTCGAGAGACCCCGCTGAGTACGCAGTATTTT. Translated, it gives CASSARETPLSTQYF.

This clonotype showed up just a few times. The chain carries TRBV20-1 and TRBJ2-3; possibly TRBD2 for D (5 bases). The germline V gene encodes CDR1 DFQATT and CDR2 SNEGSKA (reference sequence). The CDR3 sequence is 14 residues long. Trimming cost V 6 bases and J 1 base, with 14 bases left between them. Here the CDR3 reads CSALHGRGTDTQYF. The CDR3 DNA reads TGCAGTGCCCTTCACGGGCGGGGCACAGATACGCAGTATTTT.

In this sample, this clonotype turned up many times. This CDR3 is CSARLPKRWGEQYF. The DNA for the CDR3 is TGCAGTGCTAGACTCCCCAAAAGGTGGGGCGAGCAGTACTTC. The chain recombines TRBV20-1 with TRBJ2-7; D gene unclear. The germline V and J ends were trimmed by 2 bases and 6 bases, with 17 bases remaining between them. Germline V CDR1 and CDR2: DFQATT, SNEGSKA (reference sequence). This CDR3 contains 14 residues.

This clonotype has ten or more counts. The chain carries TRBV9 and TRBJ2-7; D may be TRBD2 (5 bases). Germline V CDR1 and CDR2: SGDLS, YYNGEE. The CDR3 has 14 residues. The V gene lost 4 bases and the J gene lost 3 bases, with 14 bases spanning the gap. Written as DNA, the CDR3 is TGTGCCAGCAGCTCCCAGGTCGCGGGCTACGAGCAGTACTTC. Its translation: CASSSQVAGYEQYF.

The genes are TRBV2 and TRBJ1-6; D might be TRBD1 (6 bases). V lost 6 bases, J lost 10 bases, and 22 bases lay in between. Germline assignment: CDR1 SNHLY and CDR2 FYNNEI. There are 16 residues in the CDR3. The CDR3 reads CASRRGSGGGNSPLHF. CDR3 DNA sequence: TGTGCCAGCAGAAGAGGGTCTGGGGGCGGGAACTCACCCCTCCACTTT.

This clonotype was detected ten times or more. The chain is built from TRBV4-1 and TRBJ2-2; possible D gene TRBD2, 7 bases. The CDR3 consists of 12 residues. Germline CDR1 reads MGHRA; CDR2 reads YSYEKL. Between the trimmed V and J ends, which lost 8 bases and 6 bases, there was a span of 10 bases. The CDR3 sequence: CASGGAPGELFF. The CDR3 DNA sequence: TGCGCCAGCGGGGGGGCCCCCGGGGAGCTGTTTTTT.

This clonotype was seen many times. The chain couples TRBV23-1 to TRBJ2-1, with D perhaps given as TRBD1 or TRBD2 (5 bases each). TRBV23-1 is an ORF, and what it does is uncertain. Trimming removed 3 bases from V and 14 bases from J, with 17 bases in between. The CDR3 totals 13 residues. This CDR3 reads CASSHLRDRAEFF. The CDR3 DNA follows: TGCGCCAGCAGTCATCTGAGGGACCGAGCGGAGTTCTTC.

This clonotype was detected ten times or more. The chain's CDR3 is CASSQKGPPFQETQYF. The CDR3 DNA reads as TGCGCCAGCAGCCAAAAGGGCCCTCCATTCCAAGAGACCCAGTACTTC. The chain uses TRBV4-3 and TRBJ2-5; D is ambiguous. The V gene lost 2 bases and the J gene lost 1 base, with 14 bases spanning the gap. Germline-derived CDR1 and CDR2 are LGHNA and YSLEER. This CDR3 contains 16 residues.

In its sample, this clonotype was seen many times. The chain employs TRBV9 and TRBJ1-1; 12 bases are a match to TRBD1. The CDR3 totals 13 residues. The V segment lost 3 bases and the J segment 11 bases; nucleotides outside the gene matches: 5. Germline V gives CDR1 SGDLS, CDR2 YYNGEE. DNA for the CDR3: TGTGCCAGCAGCGAGGGACAGGGGGCGTCGGCTTTCTTT. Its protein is CASSEGQGASAFF.

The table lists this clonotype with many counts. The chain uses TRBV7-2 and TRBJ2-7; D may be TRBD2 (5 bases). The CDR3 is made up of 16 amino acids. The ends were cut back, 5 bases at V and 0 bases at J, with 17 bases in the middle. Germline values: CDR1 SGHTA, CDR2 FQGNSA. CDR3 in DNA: TGTGCCAGCAGCACCCCAACTAGGCAAAGCTCCTACGAGCAGTACTTC. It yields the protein CASSTPTRQSSYEQYF. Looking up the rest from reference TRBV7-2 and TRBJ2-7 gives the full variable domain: GAGVSQSPSNKVTEKGKDVELRCDPISGHTALYWYRQSLGQGLEFLIYFQGNSAPDKSGLPSDRFSAERTGGSVSTLTIQRTQQEDSAVYLCASSTPTRQSSYEQYFGPGTRLTVT.